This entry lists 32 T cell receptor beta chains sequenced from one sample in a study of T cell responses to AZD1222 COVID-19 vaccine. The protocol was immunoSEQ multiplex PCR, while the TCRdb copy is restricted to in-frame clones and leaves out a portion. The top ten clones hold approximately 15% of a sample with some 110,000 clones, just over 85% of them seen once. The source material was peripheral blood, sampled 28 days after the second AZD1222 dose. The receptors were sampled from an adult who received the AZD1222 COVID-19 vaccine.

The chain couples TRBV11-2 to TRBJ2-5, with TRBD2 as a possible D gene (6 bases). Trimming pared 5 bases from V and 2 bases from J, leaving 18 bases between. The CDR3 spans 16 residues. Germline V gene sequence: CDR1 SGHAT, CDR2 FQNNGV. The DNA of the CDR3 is TGTGCCAGCAGCGGCGCGGTTAGCGGTCATCAAGAGACCCAGTACTTC. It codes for CASSGAVSGHQETQYF.

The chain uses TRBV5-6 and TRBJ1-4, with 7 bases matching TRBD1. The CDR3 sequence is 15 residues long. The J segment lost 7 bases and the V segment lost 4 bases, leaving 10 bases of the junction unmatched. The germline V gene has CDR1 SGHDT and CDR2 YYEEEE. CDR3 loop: CASSPREGAVEKLFF. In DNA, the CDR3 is TGTGCCAGCAGCCCGAGGGAGGGGGCGGTTGAAAAACTGTTTTTT.

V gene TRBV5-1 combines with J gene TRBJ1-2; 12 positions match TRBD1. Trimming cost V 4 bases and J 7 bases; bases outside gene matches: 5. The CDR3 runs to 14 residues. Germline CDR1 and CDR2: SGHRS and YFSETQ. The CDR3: CASSLRDRGLGYTF. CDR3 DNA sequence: TGCGCCAGCAGCCTCCGGGACAGGGGGCTTGGCTACACCTTC.

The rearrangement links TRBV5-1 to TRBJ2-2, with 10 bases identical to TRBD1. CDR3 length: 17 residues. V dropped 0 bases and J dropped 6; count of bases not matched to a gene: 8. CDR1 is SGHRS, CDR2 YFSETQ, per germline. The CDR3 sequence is CASSLAPRTGGSGELFF. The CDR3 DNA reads TGCGCCAGCAGCTTGGCCCCAAGGACAGGGGGGTCCGGGGAGCTGTTTTTT.

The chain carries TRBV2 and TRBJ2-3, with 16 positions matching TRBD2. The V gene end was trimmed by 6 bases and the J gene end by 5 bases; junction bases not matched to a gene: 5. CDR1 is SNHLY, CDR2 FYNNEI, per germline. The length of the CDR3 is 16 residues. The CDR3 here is CASRTGTSGRGDTQYF. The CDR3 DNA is TGTGCCAGCAGAACCGGGACTAGCGGGAGGGGAGATACGCAGTATTTT.

The CDR3 DNA sequence: TGTGCCAGCAGCCCATCAGGGGCTAATGGCTACACCTTC. It codes for CASSPSGANGYTF. This sequence joins TRBV3-1 (or the pseudogene TRBV3-2) and TRBJ1-2; D possibly corresponds to TRBD1 (6 bases). V shed 4 bases and J shed 6 bases, with 12 bases lying between them. Germline V gene sequence: CDR1 LGHDT, CDR2 YNNKEL (reference sequence). There are 13 residues in the CDR3.

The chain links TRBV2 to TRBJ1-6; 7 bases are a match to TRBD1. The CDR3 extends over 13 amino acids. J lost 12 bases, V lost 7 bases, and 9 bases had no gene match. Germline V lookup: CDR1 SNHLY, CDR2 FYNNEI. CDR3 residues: CASIPEGARPLHF. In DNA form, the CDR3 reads TGTGCCAGCATCCCGGAGGGGGCGAGACCCCTCCACTTT.

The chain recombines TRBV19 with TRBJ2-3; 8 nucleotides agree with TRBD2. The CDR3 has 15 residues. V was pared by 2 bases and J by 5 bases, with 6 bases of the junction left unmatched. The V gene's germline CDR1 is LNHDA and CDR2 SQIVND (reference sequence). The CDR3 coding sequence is TGTGCCAGTAGTATACGAGCGGGAGCCAAAGATACGCAGTATTTT. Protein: CASSIRAGAKDTQYF. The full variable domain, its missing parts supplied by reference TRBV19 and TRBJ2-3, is DGGITQSPKYLFRKEGQNVTLSCEQNLNHDAMYWYRQDPGQGLRLIYYSQIVNDFQKGDIAEGYSVSREKKESFPLTVTSAQKNPTAFYLCASSIRAGAKDTQYFGPGTRLTVL.

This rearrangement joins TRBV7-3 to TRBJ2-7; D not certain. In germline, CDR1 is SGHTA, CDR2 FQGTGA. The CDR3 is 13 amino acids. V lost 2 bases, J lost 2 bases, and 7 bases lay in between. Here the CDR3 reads CASSLQPTYEQYF. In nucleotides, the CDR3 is TGTGCCAGCAGCTTACAGCCAACCTACGAGCAGTACTTC.

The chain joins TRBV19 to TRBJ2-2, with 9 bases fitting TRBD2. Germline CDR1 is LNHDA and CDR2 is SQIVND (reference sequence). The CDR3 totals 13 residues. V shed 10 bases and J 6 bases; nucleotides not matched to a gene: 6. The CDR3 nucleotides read TGTGCCACCTTAGCGGGAGAGGCCGGGGAGCTGTTTTTT. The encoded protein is CATLAGEAGELFF.

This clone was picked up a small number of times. Here the CDR3 reads CATESGTGYNTEAFF. The CDR3 DNA follows: TGTGCCACCGAATCAGGGACGGGATATAACACTGAAGCTTTCTTT. V gene TRBV19 combines with J gene TRBJ1-1, with D maybe TRBD1 (5 bases). Germline V gene sequence: CDR1 LNHDA, CDR2 SQIVND (reference sequence). The length of the CDR3 is 15 residues. The V gene lost 10 bases and the J gene lost 2 bases, with 20 bases spanning the gap.

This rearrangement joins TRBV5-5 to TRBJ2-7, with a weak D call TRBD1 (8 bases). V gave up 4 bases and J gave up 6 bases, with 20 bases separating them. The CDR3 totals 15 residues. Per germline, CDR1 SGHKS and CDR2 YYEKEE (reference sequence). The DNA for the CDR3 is TGTGCCAGCAGCCCGACCGGGACAGGCGGGGGCGAGCAGTACTTC. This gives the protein CASSPTGTGGGEQYF.

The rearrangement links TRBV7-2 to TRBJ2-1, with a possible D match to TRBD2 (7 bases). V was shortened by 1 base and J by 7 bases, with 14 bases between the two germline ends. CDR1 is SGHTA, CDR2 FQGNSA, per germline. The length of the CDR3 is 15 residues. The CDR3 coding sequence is TGTGCCAGCAGCTTAGTCGGGGGGCCCTTAAATGAGCAGTTCTTC. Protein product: CASSLVGGPLNEQFF.

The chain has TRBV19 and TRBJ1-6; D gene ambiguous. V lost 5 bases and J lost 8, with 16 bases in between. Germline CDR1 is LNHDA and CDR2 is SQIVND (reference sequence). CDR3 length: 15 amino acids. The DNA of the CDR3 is TGTGCCAGTAGTGAGGTCTCACCGCGATATTCACCCCTCCACTTT. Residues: CASSEVSPRYSPLHF.

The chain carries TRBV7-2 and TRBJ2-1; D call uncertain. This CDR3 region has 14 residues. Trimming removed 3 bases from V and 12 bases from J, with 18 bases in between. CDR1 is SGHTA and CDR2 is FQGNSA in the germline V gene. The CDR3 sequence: CASSFGVDGLGQFF. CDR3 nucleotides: TGTGCCAGCAGCTTCGGCGTCGACGGCTTGGGGCAGTTCTTC.

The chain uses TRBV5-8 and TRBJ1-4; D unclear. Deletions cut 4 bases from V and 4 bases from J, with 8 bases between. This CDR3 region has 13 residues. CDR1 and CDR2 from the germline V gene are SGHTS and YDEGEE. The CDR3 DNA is TGTGCCAGCAGCGCCGGGTTTAATGAAAAACTGTTTTTT. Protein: CASSAGFNEKLFF.

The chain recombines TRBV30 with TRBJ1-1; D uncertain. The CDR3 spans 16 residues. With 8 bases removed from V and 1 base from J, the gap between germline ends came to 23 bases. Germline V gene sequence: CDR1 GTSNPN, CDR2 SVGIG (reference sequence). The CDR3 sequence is CAPTEGSEHANTEAFF. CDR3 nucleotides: TGTGCCCCCACCGAGGGATCAGAGCATGCGAACACTGAAGCTTTCTTT.

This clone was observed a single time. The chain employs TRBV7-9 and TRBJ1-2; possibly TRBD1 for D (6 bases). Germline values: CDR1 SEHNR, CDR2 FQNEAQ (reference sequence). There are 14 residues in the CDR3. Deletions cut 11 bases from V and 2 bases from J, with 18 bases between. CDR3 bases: TGTGCCGCCGGAGGAAAGGGGGGCAACTATGGCTACACCTTC. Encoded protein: CAAGGKGGNYGYTF.

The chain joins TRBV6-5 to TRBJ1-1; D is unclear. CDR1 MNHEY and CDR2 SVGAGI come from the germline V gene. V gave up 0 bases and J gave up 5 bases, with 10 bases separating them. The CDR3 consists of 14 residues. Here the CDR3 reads CASSYSIGETEAFF. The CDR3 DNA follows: TGTGCCAGCAGTTACTCAATCGGGGAAACTGAAGCTTTCTTT.

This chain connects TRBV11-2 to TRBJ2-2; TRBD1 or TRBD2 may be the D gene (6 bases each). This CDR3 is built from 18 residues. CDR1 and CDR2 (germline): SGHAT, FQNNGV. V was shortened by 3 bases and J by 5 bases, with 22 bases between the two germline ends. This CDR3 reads CASSFLDSGGRRTGELFF. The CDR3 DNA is TGTGCCAGCAGCTTCTTGGATTCTGGGGGGCGAAGAACCGGGGAGCTGTTTTTT.

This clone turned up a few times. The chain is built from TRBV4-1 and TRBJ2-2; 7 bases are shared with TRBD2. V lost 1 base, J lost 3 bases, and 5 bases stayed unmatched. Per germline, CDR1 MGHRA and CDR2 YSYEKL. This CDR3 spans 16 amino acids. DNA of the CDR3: TGCGCCAGCAGCCAAGTGCGGACTAGTGACACCGGGGAGCTGTTTTTT. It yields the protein CASSQVRTSDTGELFF.

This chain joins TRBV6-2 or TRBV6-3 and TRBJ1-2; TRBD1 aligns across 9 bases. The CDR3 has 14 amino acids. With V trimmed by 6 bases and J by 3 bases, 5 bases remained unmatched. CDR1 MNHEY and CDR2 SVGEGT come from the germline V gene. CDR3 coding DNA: TGTGCCAGCAGCCAGGGACAGGGATACTATGGCTACACCTTC. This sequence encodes CASSQGQGYYGYTF.

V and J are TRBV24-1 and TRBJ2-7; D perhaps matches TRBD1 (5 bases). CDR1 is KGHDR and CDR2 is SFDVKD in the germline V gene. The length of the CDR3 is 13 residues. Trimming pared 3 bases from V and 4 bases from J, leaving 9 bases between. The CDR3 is CATSDLDSYEQYF. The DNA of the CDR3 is TGTGCCACCAGTGATCTCGACAGTTACGAGCAGTACTTC.

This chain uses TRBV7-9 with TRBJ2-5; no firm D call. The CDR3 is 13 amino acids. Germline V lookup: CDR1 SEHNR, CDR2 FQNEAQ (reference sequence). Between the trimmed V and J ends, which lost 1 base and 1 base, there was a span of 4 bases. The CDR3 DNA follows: TGTGCCAGCAGCTTAGGGGGCCAAGAGACCCAGTACTTC. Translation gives CASSLGGQETQYF.

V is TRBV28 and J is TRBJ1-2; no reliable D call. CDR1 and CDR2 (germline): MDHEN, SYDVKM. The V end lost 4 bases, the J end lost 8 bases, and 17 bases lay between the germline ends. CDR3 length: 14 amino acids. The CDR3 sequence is CASSSVGTSGGYTF. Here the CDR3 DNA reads TGTGCCAGCAGTTCAGTGGGCACCTCAGGCGGCTACACCTTC.

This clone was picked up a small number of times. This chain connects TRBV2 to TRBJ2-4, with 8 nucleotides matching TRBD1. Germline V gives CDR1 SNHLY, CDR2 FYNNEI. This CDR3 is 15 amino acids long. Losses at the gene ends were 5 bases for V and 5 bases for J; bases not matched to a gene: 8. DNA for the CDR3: TGTGCCAGCAGTTGGACAGGGCGAGGGGAAAACATTCAGTACTTC. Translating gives CASSWTGRGENIQYF. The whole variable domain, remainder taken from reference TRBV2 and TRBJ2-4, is EPEVTQTPSHQVTQMGQEVILRCVPISNHLYFYWYRQILGQKVEFLVSFYNNEISEKSEIFDDQFSVERPDGSNFTLKIRSTKLEDSAMYFCASSWTGRGENIQYFGAGTRLSVL.

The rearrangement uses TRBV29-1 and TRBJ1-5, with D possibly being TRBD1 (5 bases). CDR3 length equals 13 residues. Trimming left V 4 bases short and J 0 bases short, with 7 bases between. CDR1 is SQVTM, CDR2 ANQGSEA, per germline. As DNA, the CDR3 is TGCAGCGTTGGGGGGAATAGCAATCAGCCCCAGCATTTT. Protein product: CSVGGNSNQPQHF.

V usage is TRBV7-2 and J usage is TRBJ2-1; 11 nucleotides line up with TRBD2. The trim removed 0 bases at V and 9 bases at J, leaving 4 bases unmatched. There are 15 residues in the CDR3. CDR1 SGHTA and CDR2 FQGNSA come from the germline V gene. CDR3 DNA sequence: TGTGCCAGCAGCTTAGCGGGTAGCGGGAGGGTTGAGCAGTTCTTC. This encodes CASSLAGSGRVEQFF. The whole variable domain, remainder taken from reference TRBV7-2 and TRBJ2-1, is GAGVSQSPSNKVTEKGKDVELRCDPISGHTALYWYRQSLGQGLEFLIYFQGNSAPDKSGLPSDRFSAERTGGSVSTLTIQRTQQEDSAVYLCASSLAGSGRVEQFFGPGTRLTVL.

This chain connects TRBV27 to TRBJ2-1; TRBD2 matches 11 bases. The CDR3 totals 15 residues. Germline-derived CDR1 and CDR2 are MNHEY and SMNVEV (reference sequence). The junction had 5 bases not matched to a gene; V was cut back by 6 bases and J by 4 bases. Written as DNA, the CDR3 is TGTGCCAGCAGCGCGACTAGCGGGGAGTACAATGAGCAGTTCTTC. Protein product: CASSATSGEYNEQFF.

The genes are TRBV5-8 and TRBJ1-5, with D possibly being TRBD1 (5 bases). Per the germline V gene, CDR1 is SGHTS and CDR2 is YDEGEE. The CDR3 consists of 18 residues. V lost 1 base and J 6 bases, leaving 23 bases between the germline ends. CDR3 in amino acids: CASSLIPESGREGQPQHF. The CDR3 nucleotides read TGTGCCAGCAGCTTGATACCAGAGTCGGGCAGGGAAGGTCAGCCCCAGCATTTT.

The DNA of the CDR3 is TGTGCCAGCAGCTTAGAGGGCTGGGGGGGGCACGAGCAGTACTTC. It specifies CASSLEGWGGHEQYF. This chain links TRBV11-2 with TRBJ2-7; D may be TRBD2 (7 bases). The V and J ends lost 0 bases and 5 bases respectively, with 14 bases between them. Germline loops: CDR1 SGHAT, CDR2 FQNNGV. The CDR3 contains 15 residues.

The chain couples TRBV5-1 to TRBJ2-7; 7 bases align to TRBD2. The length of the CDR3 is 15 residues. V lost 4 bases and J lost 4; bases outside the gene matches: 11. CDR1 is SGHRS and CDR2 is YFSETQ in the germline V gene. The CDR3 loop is CASSPGGGGPYEQYF. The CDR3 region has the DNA TGCGCCAGCAGCCCGGGGGGTGGAGGGCCTTACGAGCAGTACTTC.